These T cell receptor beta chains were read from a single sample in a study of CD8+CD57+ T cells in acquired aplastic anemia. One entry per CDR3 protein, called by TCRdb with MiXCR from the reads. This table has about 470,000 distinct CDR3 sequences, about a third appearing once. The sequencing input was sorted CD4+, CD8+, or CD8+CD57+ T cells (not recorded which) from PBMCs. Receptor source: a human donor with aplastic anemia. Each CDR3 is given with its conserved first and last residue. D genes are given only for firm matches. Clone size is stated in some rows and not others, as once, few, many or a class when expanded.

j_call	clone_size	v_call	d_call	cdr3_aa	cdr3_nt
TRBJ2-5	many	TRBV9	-	CASSPRGQETQYF	TGTGCCAGCAGCCCCCGGGGACAAGAGACCCAGTACTTC
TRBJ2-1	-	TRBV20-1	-	CSARGQSYNEQFF	TGCAGTGCAAGGGGACAATCCTACAATGAGCAGTTCTTC
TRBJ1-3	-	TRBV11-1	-	CASSSSGGQGSGNTIYF	TGTGCCAGCAGCTCTTCCGGGGGCCAGGGCTCTGGAAACACCATATATTTT
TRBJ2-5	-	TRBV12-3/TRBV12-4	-	CASKLGVAETQYF	TGTGCCAGCAAACTGGGGGTGGCTGAGACCCAGTACTTC
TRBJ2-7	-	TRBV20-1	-	CSASVEEFVVVKYEQYF	TGCAGTGCTAGCGTCGAGGAATTTGTGGTTGTCAAATACGAGCAGTACTTC
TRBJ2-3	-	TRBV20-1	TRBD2	CSVSSGRADTQYF	TGCAGTGTCTCAAGCGGGAGAGCGGATACGCAGTATTTT
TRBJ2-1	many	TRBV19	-	CASSSRDLEQFF	TGTGCCAGTAGCAGCAGGGATCTTGAGCAGTTCTTC
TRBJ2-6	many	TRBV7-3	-	CASSRDSGANVLTF	TGTGCCAGCAGCCGAGACTCTGGGGCCAACGTCCTGACTTTC
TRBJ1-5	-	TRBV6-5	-	CASSSRQSTSNQPQHF	TGTGCCAGCAGTTCTCGACAGTCTACTAGCAATCAGCCCCAGCATTTT
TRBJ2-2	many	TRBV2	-	CASSRGNTGELFF	TGTGCCAGCAGTAGGGGTAACACCGGGGAGCTGTTTTTT
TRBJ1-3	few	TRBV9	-	CASSVNAGNTIYF	TGTGCCAGCAGCGTTAATGCAGGAAACACCATATATTTT
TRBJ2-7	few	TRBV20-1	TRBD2	CSARGLAGPSSYEQYF	TGCAGTGCTAGAGGACTAGCGGGGCCGAGCTCCTACGAGCAGTACTTC
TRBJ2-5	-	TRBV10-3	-	CAISGGDFQETQYF	TGTGCCATCAGTGGGGGGGACTTCCAAGAGACCCAGTACTTC
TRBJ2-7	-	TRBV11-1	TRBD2	CASSSFLAGGPLSYEQYF	TGTGCCAGCAGCTCGTTCCTAGCGGGAGGGCCTCTGTCCTACGAGCAGTACTTC
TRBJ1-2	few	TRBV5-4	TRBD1	CASSSQQGAPGYTF	TGTGCCAGCAGCTCTCAACAGGGGGCGCCGGGCTACACCTTC
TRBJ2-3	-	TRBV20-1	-	CSAERQSTDTQYF	TGCAGTGCAGAGAGACAGAGCACAGATACGCAGTATTTT
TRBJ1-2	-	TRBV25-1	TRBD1	CASSFKRTGVVSGYTF	TGTGCCAGCAGTTTCAAACGCACAGGGGTAGTCTCCGGCTACACCTTC
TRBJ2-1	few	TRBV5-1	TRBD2	CASSRQREGLGGEQFF	TGCGCCAGCAGTCGTCAGCGGGAGGGCCTAGGCGGTGAGCAGTTCTTC
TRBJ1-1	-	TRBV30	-	CAWSQSIDRGF	TGTGCCTGGAGTCAAAGTATCGACCGAGGCTTT
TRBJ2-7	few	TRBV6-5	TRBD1	CASSYLPGQGAYEQYF	TGTGCCAGCAGTTACCTACCCGGACAGGGAGCCTACGAGCAGTACTTC
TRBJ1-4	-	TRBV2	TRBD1	CASSPWPPGQGGKLFF	TGTGCCAGCTCGCCCTGGCCACCGGGACAGGGGGGAAAACTGTTTTTT
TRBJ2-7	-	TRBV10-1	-	CASSKYNQGLDDEQYF	TGCGCCAGCAGTAAATACAACCAGGGTCTGGACGACGAGCAGTACTTC
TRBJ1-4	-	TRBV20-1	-	CSASISYERTGTNEKLFF	TGCAGTGCTAGTATTTCATATGAGAGAACAGGGACTAATGAAAAACTGTTTTTT
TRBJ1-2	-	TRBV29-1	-	CSVTVSNYGYTF	TGCAGCGTGACAGTATCTAACTATGGCTACACCTTC
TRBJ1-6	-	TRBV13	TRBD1	CASSLGTGANSPLHF	TGTGCCAGCAGCTTAGGGACAGGGGCTAATTCACCCCTCCACTTT
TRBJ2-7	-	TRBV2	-	CASTRRLGKEGEQYF	TGTGCCAGCACACGCAGGCTGGGGAAAGAGGGCGAGCAGTACTTC
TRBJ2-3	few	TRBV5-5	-	CASSLLDGTDTQYF	TGTGCCAGCAGCTTGTTAGACGGGACAGATACGCAGTATTTT
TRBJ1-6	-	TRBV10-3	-	CASSYNAVSPLHF	TGTGCCAGCAGTTACAACGCAGTTTCACCCCTCCACTTT
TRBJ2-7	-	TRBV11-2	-	CASSLGTSYEQHF	TGTGCCAGCAGCCTGGGGACCTCCTACGAGCAGCACTTC
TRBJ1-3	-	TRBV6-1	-	CASTHTVSSGNTIYF	TGTGCCAGCACCCATACCGTATCCTCTGGAAACACCATATATTTT
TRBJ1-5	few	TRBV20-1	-	CSASPVGGNQPQHF	TGCAGTGCTAGCCCCGTTGGGGGCAATCAGCCCCAGCATTTT
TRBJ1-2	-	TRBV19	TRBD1	CAIWDSRNYGYTF	TGTGCCATCTGGGACAGCCGTAACTATGGCTACACCTTC
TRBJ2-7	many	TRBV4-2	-	CASSQEGRGREQYF	TGTGCCAGCAGCCAAGAAGGGCGGGGCCGCGAGCAGTACTTC
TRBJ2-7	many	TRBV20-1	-	CSAPGWGNEQYF	TGCAGTGCGCCTGGTTGGGGGAACGAGCAGTACTTC
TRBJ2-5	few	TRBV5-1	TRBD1	CASSLGGGIETQYF	TGCGCCAGCAGCTTGGGAGGGGGCATCGAGACCCAGTACTTC
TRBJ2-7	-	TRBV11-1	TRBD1	CASSPWDRGRSDEQYF	TGTGCCAGCAGCCCGTGGGACAGGGGGCGAAGTGACGAGCAGTACTTC
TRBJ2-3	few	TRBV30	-	CAWGQGGDTQYF	TGTGCCTGGGGGCAGGGAGGAGATACGCAGTATTTT